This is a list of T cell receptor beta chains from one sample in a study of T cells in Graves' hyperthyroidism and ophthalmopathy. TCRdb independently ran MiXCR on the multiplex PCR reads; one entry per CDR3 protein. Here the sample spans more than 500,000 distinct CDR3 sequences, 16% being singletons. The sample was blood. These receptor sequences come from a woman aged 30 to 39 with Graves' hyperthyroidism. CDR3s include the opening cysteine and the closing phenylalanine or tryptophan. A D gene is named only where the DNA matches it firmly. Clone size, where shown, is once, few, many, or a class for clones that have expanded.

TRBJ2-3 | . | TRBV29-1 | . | TGCAGCGTTGAAGATCTTACGACTAGCACAGATACGCAGTATTTT | CSVEDLTTSTDTQYF
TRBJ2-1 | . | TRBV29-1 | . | TGCAGCGTTGTTGAGGGGGGGGCCTACAATGAGCAGTTCTTC | CSVVEGGAYNEQFF
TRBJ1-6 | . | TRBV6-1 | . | TGTGCCAGCAGTGAAGCGCTTGGGCCCAGTCCCCAATCACCCCTCCACTTT | CASSEALGPSPQSPLHF
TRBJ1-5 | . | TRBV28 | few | TGTGCCAGCAGTTTCCCTAGACTTAATTCGGAACAGCCCCAGCATTTT | CASSFPRLNSEQPQHF
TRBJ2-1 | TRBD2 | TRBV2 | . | TGTGCCAGCACCCCTCTCGGACTAGCGGGAGCCAATGAGCAGTTCTTC | CASTPLGLAGANEQFF
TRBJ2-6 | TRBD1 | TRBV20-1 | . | TGCAGTGTTCTAACAGGGGGCGCTGGGGCCAACGTCCTGACTTTC | CSVLTGGAGANVLTF
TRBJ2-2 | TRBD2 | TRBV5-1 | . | TGCGCCAGCAGCCGTATCCGAGCGGGAGATCTGACCGGGGAGCTGTTTTTT | CASSRIRAGDLTGELFF
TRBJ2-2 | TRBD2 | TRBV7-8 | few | TGTGCCAGCAGCTTAGCGTCGATGTCGAGCGGGAGGGGTTCGGGCAGGGAGCTGTTTTTT | CASSLASMSSGRGSGRELFF
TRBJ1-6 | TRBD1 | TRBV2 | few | TGTGCCAGCAGTGAACCGACAGGGAGGGGTTCACCCCTCCACTTT | CASSEPTGRGSPLHF
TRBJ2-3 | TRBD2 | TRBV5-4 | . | TGTGCCAGCAGAGACAGCGGGAGGGCCACCACAGATACGCAGTATTTT | CASRDSGRATTDTQYF
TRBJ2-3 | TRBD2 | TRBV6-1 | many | TGTGCCAGCAGCACCCTAGCGGGAGGGTTCGCAGATACGCAGTATTTT | CASSTLAGGFADTQYF
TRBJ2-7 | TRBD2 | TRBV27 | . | TGTGCCAGCCGGGCCGGGCTAGCGGGAGGGCCCCGCCCTCCCTCTGGGTACGAGCAGTACTTC | CASRAGLAGGPRPPSGYEQYF
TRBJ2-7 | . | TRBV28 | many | TGTGCCAGCCGGGGGGGGGACAGTTCCTACGAGCAGTACTTC | CASRGGDSSYEQYF
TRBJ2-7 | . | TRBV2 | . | TGTGCCCCCACGCCCCAAAGCGGAGCGGTCTACGAGCAGTACTTC | CAPTPQSGAVYEQYF
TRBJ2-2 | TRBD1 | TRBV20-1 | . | TGCAGTGCTAGAGATTGGGACAGCGCGAACACCGGGGAGCTGTTTTTT | CSARDWDSANTGELFF
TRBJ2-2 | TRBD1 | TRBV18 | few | TGTGCCAGCTCACCTCTGACAGGGTTTAACACCGGGGAGCTGTTTTTT | CASSPLTGFNTGELFF
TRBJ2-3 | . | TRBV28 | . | TGTACCAGCACCCTTTCCGGGGGCACAGATACGCAGTATTTT | CTSTLSGGTDTQYF
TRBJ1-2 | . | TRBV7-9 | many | TGTGCCAGCAGCACCTTGGATTACTATGGCTACACCTTC | CASSTLDYYGYTF
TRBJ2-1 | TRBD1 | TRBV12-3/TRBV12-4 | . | TGTGCCAGCAGATCGTGGGACAGGGTAAACGAGCAGTTCTTC | CASRSWDRVNEQFF
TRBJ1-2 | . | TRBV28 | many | TGTGCCAGCAGCCCACGGGAGTATGGCTACACCTTC | CASSPREYGYTF
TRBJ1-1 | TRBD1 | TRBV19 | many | TGTGCCAGTAGTATAGGGGGGACAGGGAGCACTGAAGCTTTCTTT | CASSIGGTGSTEAFF
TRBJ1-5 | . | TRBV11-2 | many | TGTGCCAGCAGCTTCCAGAGTAATCAGCCCCAGCATTTT | CASSFQSNQPQHF
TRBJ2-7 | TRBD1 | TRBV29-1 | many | TGCAGCGTTGAAAGTGCAGGGGGCCTCTACGAGCAGTACTTC | CSVESAGGLYEQYF
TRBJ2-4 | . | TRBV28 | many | TGTGCCAGCAGGCAGGGACTTGACATTCAGTACTTC | CASRQGLDIQYF
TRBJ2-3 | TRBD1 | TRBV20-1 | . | TGCAGTGCTAGAAAAACCGGGACAGGGGCAGATACGCAGTATTTT | CSARKTGTGADTQYF
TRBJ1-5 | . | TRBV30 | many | TGTGCCTGGACAGAGACTGGGAATCAGCCCCAGCATTTT | CAWTETGNQPQHF
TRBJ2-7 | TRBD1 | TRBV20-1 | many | TGCAGTGCCACCGGGACAGGGTCGCCCTACGAGCAGTACTTC | CSATGTGSPYEQYF
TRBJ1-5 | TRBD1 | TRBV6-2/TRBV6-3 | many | TGTGCCAGCAGTTTCACGCAGGGGGTCAATCAGCCCCAGCATTTT | CASSFTQGVNQPQHF
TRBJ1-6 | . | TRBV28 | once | TGTGCCAGCAGTTTAATCATGGGGGCAGCGGACTCACCCCTCCACTTT | CASSLIMGAADSPLHF
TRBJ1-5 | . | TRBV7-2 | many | TGTGCCAGCAGCCAGCTGGGGACTACGGGTCAGCCCCAGCATTTT | CASSQLGTTGQPQHF
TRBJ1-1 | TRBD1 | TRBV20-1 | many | TGCAGTGCGCCCACAGGGGTCTGGGGGAACACTGAAGCTTTCTTT | CSAPTGVWGNTEAFF
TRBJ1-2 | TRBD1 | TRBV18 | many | TGTGCCAGCTCATGGGACAGAAACTATGGCTACACCTTC | CASSWDRNYGYTF
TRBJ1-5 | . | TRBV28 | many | TGTGCCAGCAGTTTAGGCAGGGCCGATAGCAATCAGCCCCAGCATTTT | CASSLGRADSNQPQHF